The rows below give T cell receptor beta chains drawn from one sample of a study of cytomegalovirus exposure and HLA in healthy donors. Assay used: immunoSEQ multiplex PCR; TCRdb lists only in-frame clones, some missing. The sample shows about 98,000 clones, roughly 77% of them seen only once. The sequenced sample consisted of PBMCs. The receptors come from a man aged 40-49 years in good health and CMV-seronegative. The CDR3 runs from the conserved cysteine through the conserved F or W. D genes are given only for firm matches. Only some rows state a clone size, as once, few, many or a class for expanded clones.

D: -; V: TRBV15; size: -; J: TRBJ1-5; length: 12; DNA: TGTGCCACCAGCAGCTTCAATCAGCCCCAGCATTTT; CDR3: CATSSFNQPQHF
D: TRBD2; V: TRBV7-9; size: -; J: TRBJ2-5; length: 15; DNA: TGTGCCAGCAGCCCCCCGGGGGGGCCCGGGGGTGAGCAGTACTTC; CDR3: CASSPPGGPGGEQYF
D: TRBD1; V: TRBV14; size: -; J: TRBJ2-7; length: 14; DNA: TGTGCCAGCAGCCAGGAACAGGGGATCTACGAGCAGTACTTC; CDR3: CASSQEQGIYEQYF
D: -; V: TRBV18; size: -; J: TRBJ1-5; length: 15; DNA: TGTGCCAGCTCACCCCGCGGGGGAAGGAATCAGCCCCAGCATTTT; CDR3: CASSPRGGRNQPQHF
D: TRBD1; V: TRBV7-7; size: -; J: TRBJ1-1; length: 13; DNA: TGTGCCAGCAGCCGGGACAGGTGGACTGAAGCTTTCTTT; CDR3: CASSRDRWTEAFF
D: TRBD1; V: TRBV5-1; size: -; J: TRBJ2-4; length: 15; DNA: TGCGCCAGCAGCTTGGGACAGGGGGTCAAAAACATTCAGTACTTC; CDR3: CASSLGQGVKNIQYF
D: -; V: TRBV5-1; size: -; J: TRBJ1-5; length: 15; DNA: TGCGCCAGCAGCTTGGTTCCGAGTAGCAATCAGCCCCAGCATTTT; CDR3: CASSLVPSSNQPQHF
D: TRBD1; V: TRBV6-1; size: -; J: TRBJ1-3; length: 17; DNA: TGTGCCAGCAGTGACCTCCCCCGGGACAGCCTCCGAAACACCATATATTTT; CDR3: CASSDLPRDSLRNTIYF
D: TRBD2; V: TRBV2; size: -; J: TRBJ2-3; length: 16; DNA: TGTGCCAGCAGGCCCCATAGGGCGGGGGGGAAAGATACGCAGTATTTT; CDR3: CASRPHRAGGKDTQYF
D: -; V: TRBV28; size: once; J: TRBJ2-1; length: 17; DNA: TGTGCCAGCAGTTCCCCCGGGGTCGCCCTTGGCTACAATGAGCAGTTCTTC; CDR3: CASSSPGVALGYNEQFF
D: TRBD2; V: TRBV5-1; size: -; J: TRBJ2-7; length: 16; DNA: TGCGCCAGCAGCTTGGAGGCGGGCGGGGGGGACTACGAGCAGTACTTC; CDR3: CASSLEAGGGDYEQYF
D: TRBD1; V: TRBV5-1; size: -; J: TRBJ2-1; length: 19; DNA: TGCGCCAGCAGCTTGCCCGGGACAGGGGGCTACCTCCTCCCAAGTGAGCAGTTCTTC; CDR3: CASSLPGTGGYLLPSEQFF
D: TRBD1; V: TRBV7-7; size: -; J: TRBJ2-3; length: 14; DNA: TGTGCCAGCAGTCGGGACAGTCACACAGATACGCAGTATTTT; CDR3: CASSRDSHTDTQYF
D: TRBD1; V: TRBV6-1; size: -; J: TRBJ2-4; length: 13; DNA: TGTGCCAGCAGTGACCGGGACAGGGACATTCAGTACTTC; CDR3: CASSDRDRDIQYF
D: TRBD2; V: TRBV18; size: -; J: TRBJ2-7; length: 19; DNA: TGTGCCAGCTCACCACCCTCCGGGACTAGCGGGGGGCCCTCCTACGAGCAGTACTTC; CDR3: CASSPPSGTSGGPSYEQYF
D: -; V: TRBV4-3; size: -; J: TRBJ2-3; length: 14; DNA: TGCGCCAGCAGCCAAGGGACTAATGCAGATACGCAGTATTTT; CDR3: CASSQGTNADTQYF
D: TRBD2; V: TRBV10-3; size: -; J: TRBJ2-2; length: 18; DNA: TGTGCCATCAGTGTTCTTGTGTTGCGGGGGGATAACACCGGGGAGCTGTTTTTT; CDR3: CAISVLVLRGDNTGELFF